The clone carrying this T cell receptor (beta chain) qualifies as medium-sized. Its antigen remains unidentified. The timepoints at which blood was sampled were baseline, cycle 4 day 1, and cycle 7 day 1. The source of the sample is a study of OX40 agonist ivuxolimab in advanced cancers. Whole-study results and caveats: It was not determined which antigens were specifically recognized by the peripheral T cells that had undergone clonal expansion. On average, CD8+ T cells had more expanded clones than CD4+.

This table comes from immunoSEQ multiplex PCR, and its TCRdb copy is limited to in-frame clones, with some not included. The sample carries 25,000 to 35,000 clones, approximately 88% recorded once. The CDR3 extends over 14 amino acids. Per the germline V gene, CDR1 is SGDLS and CDR2 is YYNGEE. The V and J ends lost 2 bases and 3 bases respectively, with 11 bases between them. The sequencing here drew on CD4+ or CD8+ T cells sorted from blood, taken in a trial of the OX40 agonist ivuxolimab. This TCR was recovered from an adult with an advanced solid tumor such as melanoma, head and neck, liver or kidney cancer. This chain connects TRBV9 to TRBJ1-1, with D uncertain. The CDR3 loop is CASSVNSGDTEAFF. The CDR3 DNA is TGTGCCAGCAGCGTTAATAGTGGGGACACTGAAGCTTTCTTT.